Listed below are T cell receptor beta chains from one sample, sequenced in a study of blood T cell repertoires in COVID-19. Profiled with immunoSEQ multiplex PCR; TCRdb holds only in-frame clones, not every one. The profile covers roughly 57,000 clones, with over 60% appearing a single time and approximately 20% taken by the ten largest. The sequenced material came from peripheral blood. These receptors were collected from a man aged 25-45 years with COVID-19, enrolled during active disease. Both conserved end residues are part of each CDR3.

v_call: TRBV11-3; cdr3_aa: CASSLRAAGNFRELFF
v_call: TRBV12-3/TRBV12-4; cdr3_aa: CASMRNQETQYF
v_call: TRBV11-3; cdr3_aa: CASSLNSGGALYEQFF
v_call: TRBV5-6; cdr3_aa: CASSLWQASDTQYF
v_call: TRBV5-4; cdr3_aa: CASSLSGAPQFF
v_call: TRBV27; cdr3_aa: CASSLLGAGGRTDTQYF
v_call: TRBV30; cdr3_aa: CACLGLAESTDTQYF
v_call: TRBV11-3; cdr3_aa: CASSQMRDNEQFF
v_call: TRBV11-2; cdr3_aa: CASSLGDYRGAFGNTEAFF
v_call: TRBV5-6; cdr3_aa: CASSFPSQNYGYTF
v_call: TRBV19; cdr3_aa: CASQGASNQPQHF
v_call: TRBV28; cdr3_aa: CASRGPLGEPLHF
v_call: TRBV6-5; cdr3_aa: CASSRNLAVYEQYF
v_call: TRBV10-1; cdr3_aa: CASRVKMSREDYSNQPQHF
v_call: TRBV27; cdr3_aa: CASSRGRGRTDTQYF
v_call: TRBV7-2; cdr3_aa: CASSLGTSVGTGELFF
v_call: TRBV6-2/TRBV6-3; cdr3_aa: CASSYFRVRSNEKLFF
v_call: TRBV28; cdr3_aa: CASRSGTSDWNEQFF
v_call: TRBV3-1/TRBV3-2; cdr3_aa: CASSQEVRTDQGGRHTEAFF
v_call: TRBV7-6; cdr3_aa: CASSPGGINTEAFF
v_call: TRBV24-1; cdr3_aa: CATSDPPRDYGYTF
v_call: TRBV6-4; cdr3_aa: CASSGGQGYNEQFF
v_call: TRBV7-9; cdr3_aa: CASSRTGAYEKLFF
v_call: TRBV4-2; cdr3_aa: CASSQAASRTDTQYF
v_call: TRBV15; cdr3_aa: CATRYRRDTEAFF
v_call: TRBV7-8; cdr3_aa: CASSRRVLRRDRNGEQYF